This T cell receptor beta chain was identified during a study of CD8 T cells in ankylosing spondylitis. General study points: Apparently characteristic of ankylosing spondylitis blood was a TCR beta motif (eight highly homologous variants). In peripheral blood, disease-linked CD8+ clones occurred at relatively low frequencies. According to the report, clones linked to the disease were significantly enriched in matched synovial fluid samples taken from ankylosing spondylitis patients.

V trimming: 4 bases; J trimming: 0 bases; junction bases outside the gene matches: 4. The CDR3 is made up of 17 amino acids. Germline V gene sequence: CDR1 MGHRA, CDR2 YSYEKL. This clonotype turned up a few times. Its antigen is not known. Libraries of TCR beta came from quantitative 5'-RACE with molecular barcodes. MiXCR was run by TCRdb on the 5' RACE reads, yielding one entry per CDR3 protein. The table lists 150,000 to 200,000 distinct CDR3 sequences, about 17% of them singletons. Sequences were obtained from blood, either unsorted or a sorted T cell fraction (not recorded which). J is TRBJ2-1 and V is TRBV4-1; TRBD2 matches 12 bases. The origin of this receptor is a male donor with ankylosing spondylitis or in good health (not recorded which). Here the CDR3 DNA reads TGCGCCAGCAGCCGCGGACTAGCGGGACCCTCCTACAATGAGCAGTTCTTC. Protein: CASSRGLAGPSYNEQFF.